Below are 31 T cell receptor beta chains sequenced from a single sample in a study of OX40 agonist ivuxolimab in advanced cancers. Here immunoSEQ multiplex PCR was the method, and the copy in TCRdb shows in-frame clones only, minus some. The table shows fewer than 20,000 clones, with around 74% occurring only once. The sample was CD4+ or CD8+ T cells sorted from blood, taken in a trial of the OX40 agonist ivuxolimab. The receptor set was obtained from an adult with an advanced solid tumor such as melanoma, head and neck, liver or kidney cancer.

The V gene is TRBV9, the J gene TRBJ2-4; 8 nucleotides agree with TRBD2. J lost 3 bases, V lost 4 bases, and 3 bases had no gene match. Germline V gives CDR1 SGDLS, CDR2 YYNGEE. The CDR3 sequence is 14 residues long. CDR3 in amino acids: CASSPAGVKNIQYF. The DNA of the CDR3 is TGTGCCAGCAGCCCAGCGGGGGTCAAAAACATTCAGTACTTC.

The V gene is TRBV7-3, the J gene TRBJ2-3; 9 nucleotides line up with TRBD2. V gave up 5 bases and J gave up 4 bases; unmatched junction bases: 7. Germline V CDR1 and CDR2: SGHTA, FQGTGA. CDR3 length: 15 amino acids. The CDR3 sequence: CASSTFSGGADTQYF. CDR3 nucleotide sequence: TGTGCCAGCAGCACCTTTAGCGGGGGCGCAGATACGCAGTATTTT. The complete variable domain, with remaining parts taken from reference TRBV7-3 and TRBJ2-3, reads GAGVSQTPSNKVTEKGKYVELRCDPISGHTALYWYRQSLGQGPEFLIYFQGTGAADDSGLPNDRFFAVRPEGSVSTLKIQRTERGDSAVYLCASSTFSGGADTQYFGPGTRLTVL.

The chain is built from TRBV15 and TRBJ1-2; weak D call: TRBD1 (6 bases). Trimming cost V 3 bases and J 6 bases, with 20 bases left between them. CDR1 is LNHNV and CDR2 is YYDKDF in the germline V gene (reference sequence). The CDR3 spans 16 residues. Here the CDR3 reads CATSRPPEAGGNGYTF. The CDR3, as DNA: TGTGCCACCAGCAGGCCCCCGGAAGCGGGGGGCAATGGCTACACCTTC.

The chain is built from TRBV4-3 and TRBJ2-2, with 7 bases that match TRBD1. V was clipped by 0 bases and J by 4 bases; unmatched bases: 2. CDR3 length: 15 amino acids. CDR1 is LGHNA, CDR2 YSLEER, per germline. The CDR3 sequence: CASSQDTGVTGELFF. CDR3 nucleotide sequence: TGCGCCAGCAGCCAAGATACAGGGGTCACCGGGGAGCTGTTTTTT.

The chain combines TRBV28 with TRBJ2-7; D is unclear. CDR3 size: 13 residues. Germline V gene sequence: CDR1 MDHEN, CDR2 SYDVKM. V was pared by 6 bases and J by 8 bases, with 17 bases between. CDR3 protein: CASSSLVGPQQYF. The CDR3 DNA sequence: TGTGCCAGCAGCTCACTCGTGGGTCCCCAGCAGTACTTC.

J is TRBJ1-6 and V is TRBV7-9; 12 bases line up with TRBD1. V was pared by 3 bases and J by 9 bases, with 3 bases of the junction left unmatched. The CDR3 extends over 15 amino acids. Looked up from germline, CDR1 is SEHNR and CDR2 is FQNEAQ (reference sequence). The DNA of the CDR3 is TGTGCCAGCAGCTTGGGACAGGGGGCCGGTTCACCCCTCCACTTT. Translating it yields CASSLGQGAGSPLHF. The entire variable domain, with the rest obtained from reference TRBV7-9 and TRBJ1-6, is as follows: DTGVSQNPRHKITKRGQNVTFRCDPISEHNRLYWYRQTLGQGPEFLTYFQNEAQLEKSRLLSDRFSAERPKGSFSTLEIQRTEQGDSAMYLCASSLGQGAGSPLHFGNGTRLTVT.

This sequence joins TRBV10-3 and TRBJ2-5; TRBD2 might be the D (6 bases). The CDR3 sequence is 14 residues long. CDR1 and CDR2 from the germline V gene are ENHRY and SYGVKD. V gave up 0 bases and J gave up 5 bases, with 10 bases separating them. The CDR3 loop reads CAISESGGMETQYF. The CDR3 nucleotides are TGTGCCATCAGTGAGTCGGGGGGTATGGAGACCCAGTACTTC.

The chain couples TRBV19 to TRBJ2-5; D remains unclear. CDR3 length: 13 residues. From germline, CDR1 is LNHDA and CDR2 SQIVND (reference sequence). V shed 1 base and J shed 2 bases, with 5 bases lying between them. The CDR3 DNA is TGTGCCAGTAGTATAGTCCCACAAGAGACCCAGTACTTC. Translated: CASSIVPQETQYF.

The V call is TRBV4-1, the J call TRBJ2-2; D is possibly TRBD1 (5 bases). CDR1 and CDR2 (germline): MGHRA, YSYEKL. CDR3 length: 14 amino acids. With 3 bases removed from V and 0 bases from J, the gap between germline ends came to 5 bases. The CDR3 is CASSQTANTGELFF. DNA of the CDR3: TGCGCCAGCAGCCAGACAGCGAACACCGGGGAGCTGTTTTTT.

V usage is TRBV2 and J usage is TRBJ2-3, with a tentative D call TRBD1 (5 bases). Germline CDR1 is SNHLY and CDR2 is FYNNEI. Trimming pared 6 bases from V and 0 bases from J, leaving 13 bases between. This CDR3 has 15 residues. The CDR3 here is CASSGRTTSTDTQYF. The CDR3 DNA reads TGTGCCAGCAGCGGCCGGACAACTAGCACAGATACGCAGTATTTT.

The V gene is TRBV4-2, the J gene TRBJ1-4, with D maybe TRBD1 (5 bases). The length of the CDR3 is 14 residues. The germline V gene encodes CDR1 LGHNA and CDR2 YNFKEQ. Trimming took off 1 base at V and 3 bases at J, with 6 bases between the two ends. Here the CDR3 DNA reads TGTGCCAGCAGCCAAGCGGGACCTAATGAAAAACTGTTTTTT. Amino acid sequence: CASSQAGPNEKLFF.

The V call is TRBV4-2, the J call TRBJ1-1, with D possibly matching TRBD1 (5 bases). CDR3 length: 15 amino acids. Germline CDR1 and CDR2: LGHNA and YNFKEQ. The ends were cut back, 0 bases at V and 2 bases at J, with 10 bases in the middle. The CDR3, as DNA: TGTGCCAGCAGCCAAGAAATGACAGCAAACACTGAAGCTTTCTTT. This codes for CASSQEMTANTEAFF.

The CDR3 DNA reads as TGTGCTAGTGCCCCACCCATGAACACTGAAGCTTTCTTT. Its translation is CASAPPMNTEAFF. The chain links TRBV12-5 to TRBJ1-1; D is unresolved. The germline CDR1 and CDR2 sequences are LGHNT and FRNRAP. V was pared by 7 bases and J by 0 bases, with 9 bases between. There are 13 residues in the CDR3.

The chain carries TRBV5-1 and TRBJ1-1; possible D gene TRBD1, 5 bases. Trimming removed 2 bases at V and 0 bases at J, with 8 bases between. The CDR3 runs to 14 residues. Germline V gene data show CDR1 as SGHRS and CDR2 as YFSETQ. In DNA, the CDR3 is TGCGCCAGCAGCTTTAGACAGCTGAACACTGAAGCTTTCTTT. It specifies CASSFRQLNTEAFF.

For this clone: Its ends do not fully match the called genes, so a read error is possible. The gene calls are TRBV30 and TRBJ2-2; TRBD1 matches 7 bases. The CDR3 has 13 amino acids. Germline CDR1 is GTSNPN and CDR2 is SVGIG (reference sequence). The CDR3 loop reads CAWRMGQHRGAVF. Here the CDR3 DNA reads TGTGCCTGGAGGATGGGACAGCACCGGGGAGCTGTTTTT. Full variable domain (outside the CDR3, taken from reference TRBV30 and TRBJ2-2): SQTIHQWPATLVQPVGSPLSLECTVEGTSNPNLYWYRQAAGRGLQLLFYSVGIGQISSEVPQNLSASRPQDRQFILSSKKLLLSDSGFYLCAWRMGQHRGAVFGEGSRLTVL.

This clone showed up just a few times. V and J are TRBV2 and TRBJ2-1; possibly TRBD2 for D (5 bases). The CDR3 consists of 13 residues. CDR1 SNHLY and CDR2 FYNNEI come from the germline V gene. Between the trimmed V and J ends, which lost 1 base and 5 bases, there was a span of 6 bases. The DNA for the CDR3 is TGTGCCAGCAGTGAAGGACTAAACAATGAGCAGTTCTTC. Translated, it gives CASSEGLNNEQFF.

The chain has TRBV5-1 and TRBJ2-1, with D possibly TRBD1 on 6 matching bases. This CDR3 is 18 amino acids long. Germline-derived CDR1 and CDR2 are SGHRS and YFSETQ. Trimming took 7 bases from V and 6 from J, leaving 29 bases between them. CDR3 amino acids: CASGTTVISLEVGNEQFF. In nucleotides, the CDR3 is TGCGCCAGCGGGACAACGGTTATCTCATTGGAGGTGGGCAATGAGCAGTTCTTC.

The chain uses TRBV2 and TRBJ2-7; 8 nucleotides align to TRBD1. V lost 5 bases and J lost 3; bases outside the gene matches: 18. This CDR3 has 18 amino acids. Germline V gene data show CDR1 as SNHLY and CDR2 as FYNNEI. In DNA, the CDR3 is TGTGCCAGCAGTTCGACCCCTGAAGGGACAGGATTCTTCTACGAGCAGTACTTC. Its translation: CASSSTPEGTGFFYEQYF.

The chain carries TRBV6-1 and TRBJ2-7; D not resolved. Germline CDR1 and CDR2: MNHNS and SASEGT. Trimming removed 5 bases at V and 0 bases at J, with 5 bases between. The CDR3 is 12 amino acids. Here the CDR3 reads CASSPPSYEQYF. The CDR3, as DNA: TGTGCCAGCAGTCCGCCCTCCTACGAGCAGTACTTC.

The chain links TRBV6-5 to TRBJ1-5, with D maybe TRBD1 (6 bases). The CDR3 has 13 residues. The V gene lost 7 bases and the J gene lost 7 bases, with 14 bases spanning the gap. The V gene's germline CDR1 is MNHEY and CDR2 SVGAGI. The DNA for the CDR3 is TGTGCCAGCACCCAAGGAGGGGGGCAGCCCCAGCATTTT. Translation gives CASTQGGGQPQHF.

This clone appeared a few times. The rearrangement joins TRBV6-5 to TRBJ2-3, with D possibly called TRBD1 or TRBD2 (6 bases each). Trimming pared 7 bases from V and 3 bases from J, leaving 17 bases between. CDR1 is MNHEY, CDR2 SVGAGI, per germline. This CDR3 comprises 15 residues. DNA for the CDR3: TGTGCCAGCACCAGGGGAGGTCTTGGGACAGATACGCAGTATTTT. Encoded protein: CASTRGGLGTDTQYF.

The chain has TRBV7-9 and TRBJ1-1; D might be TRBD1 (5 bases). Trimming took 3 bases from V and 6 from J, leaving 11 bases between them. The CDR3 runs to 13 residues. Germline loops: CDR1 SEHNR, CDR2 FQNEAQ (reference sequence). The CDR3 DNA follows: TGTGCCAGCAGCTTTAGCAGGGTACCTGAAGCTTTCTTT. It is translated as CASSFSRVPEAFF.

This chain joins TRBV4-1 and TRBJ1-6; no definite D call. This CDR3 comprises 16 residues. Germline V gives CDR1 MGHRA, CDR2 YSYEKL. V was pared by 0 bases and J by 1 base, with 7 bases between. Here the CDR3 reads CASSQDPKSYNSPLHF. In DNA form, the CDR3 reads TGCGCCAGCAGCCAAGATCCTAAGTCCTATAATTCACCCCTCCACTTT.

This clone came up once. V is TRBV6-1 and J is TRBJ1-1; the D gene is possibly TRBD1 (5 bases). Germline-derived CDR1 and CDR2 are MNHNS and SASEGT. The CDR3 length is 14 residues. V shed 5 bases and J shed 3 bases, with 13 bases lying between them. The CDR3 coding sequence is TGTGCCAGCAGTTATAGCGGGGGGGACACTGAAGCTTTCTTT. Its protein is CASSYSGGDTEAFF.

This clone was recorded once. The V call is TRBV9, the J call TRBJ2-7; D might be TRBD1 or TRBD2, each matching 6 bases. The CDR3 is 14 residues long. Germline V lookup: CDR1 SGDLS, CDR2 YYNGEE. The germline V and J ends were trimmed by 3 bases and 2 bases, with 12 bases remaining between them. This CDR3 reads CASSAGGTAYEQYF. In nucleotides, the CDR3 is TGTGCCAGCAGCGCCGGGGGCACGGCCTACGAGCAGTACTTC.

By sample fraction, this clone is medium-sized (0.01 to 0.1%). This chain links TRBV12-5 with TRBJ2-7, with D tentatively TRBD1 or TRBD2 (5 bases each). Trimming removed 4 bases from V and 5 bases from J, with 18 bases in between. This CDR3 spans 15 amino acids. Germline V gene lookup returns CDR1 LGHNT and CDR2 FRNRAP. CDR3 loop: CASGWGPRESDEQYF. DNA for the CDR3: TGTGCTAGTGGTTGGGGACCGCGTGAGTCCGACGAGCAGTACTTC.

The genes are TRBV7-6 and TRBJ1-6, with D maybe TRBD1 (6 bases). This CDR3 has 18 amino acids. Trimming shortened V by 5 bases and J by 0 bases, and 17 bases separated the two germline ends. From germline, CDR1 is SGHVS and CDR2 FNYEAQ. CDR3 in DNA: TGTGCCAGCAGCGCCGGACAGCCGAGTAGCTCCTATAATTCACCCCTCCACTTT. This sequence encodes CASSAGQPSSSYNSPLHF.

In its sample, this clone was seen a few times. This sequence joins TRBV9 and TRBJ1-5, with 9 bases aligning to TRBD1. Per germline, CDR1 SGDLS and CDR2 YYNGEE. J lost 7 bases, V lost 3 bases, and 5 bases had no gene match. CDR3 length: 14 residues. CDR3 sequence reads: CASSAGTGQQPQHF. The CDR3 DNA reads TGTGCCAGCAGCGCCGGGACAGGGCAGCAGCCCCAGCATTTT.

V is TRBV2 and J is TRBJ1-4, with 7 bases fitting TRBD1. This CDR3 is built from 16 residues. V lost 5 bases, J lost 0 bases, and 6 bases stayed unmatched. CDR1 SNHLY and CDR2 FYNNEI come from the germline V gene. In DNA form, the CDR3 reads TGTGCCAGCAGTCCGGGACAGCGAGCAACTAATGAAAAACTGTTTTTT. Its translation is CASSPGQRATNEKLFF.

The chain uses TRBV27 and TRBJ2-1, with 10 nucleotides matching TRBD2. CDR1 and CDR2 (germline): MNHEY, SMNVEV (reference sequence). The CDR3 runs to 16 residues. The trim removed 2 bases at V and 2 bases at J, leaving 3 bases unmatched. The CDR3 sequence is CASSLGAGGPYNEQFF. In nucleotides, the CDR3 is TGTGCCAGCAGTTTAGGAGCGGGGGGGCCCTACAATGAGCAGTTCTTC.

CDR3 region: CASSLIDRLETEAFF. CDR3 bases: TGTGCCAGCAGCTTAATTGACAGGCTGGAGACTGAAGCTTTCTTT. V and J are TRBV7-8 and TRBJ1-1; weak D call: TRBD1 (6 bases). V was clipped by 2 bases and J by 5 bases, with 15 bases between them. This CDR3 has 15 residues. Germline CDR1 is SGHVS and CDR2 is FQNEAQ.